This T cell receptor beta chain was documented in a study of blood T cells in healthy people across ages. Germline CDR1 and CDR2: SGHDN and FVKESK. The CDR3 sequence is 15 residues long. With 10 bases clipped from V and 2 bases from J, the junction kept 12 bases outside the gene matches. A second about 7 to 12 cycle PCR used barcoded and J-beta primers. Every sample returned 2.5 million or more CDR3-containing paired-end reads. TCRdb passed the 5' RACE reads through MiXCR, listing each CDR3 protein once. The sample has about 2 million distinct CDR3 sequences; about 50% are singletons. In its sample, this clonotype was seen once. As yet, its antigen is unknown. Overall study results and limits: Unsorted PBMC input precluded a conclusive naive versus antigen-experienced comparison. In older individuals, TCR beta diversity per million T cells was lower, falling roughly linearly with age.

Sample donors were healthy Caucasian individuals that came from Russia, aged about 6 to 100. This sequence was found in a woman between 40 and 50 years old in good health. Sequencing used blood. The gene calls are TRBV14 and TRBJ1-2, with TRBD1 matching 8 bases. CDR3 sequence: CAISRTGLGNYGYTF. CDR3 DNA: TGTGCCATCAGTCGGACAGGGTTGGGGAACTATGGCTACACCTTC.